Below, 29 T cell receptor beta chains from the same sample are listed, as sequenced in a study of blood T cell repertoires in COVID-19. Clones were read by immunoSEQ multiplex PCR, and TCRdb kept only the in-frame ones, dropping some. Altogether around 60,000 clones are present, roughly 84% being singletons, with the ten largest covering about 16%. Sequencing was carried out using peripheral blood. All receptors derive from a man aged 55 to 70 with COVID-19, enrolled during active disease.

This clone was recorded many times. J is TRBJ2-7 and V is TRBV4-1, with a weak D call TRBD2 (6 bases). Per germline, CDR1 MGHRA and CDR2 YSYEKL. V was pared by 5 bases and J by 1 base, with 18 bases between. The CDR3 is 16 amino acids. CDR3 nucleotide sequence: TGCGCCAGCAGCATAATGGGGCTAGCGCCTTCCTACGAGCAGTACTTC. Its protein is CASSIMGLAPSYEQYF.

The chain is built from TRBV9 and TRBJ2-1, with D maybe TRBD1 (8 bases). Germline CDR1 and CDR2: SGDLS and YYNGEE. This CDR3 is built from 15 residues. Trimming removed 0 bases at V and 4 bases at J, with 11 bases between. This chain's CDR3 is CASSVDRGGYNEQFF. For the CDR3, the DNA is TGTGCCAGCAGCGTAGACAGGGGGGGATACAATGAGCAGTTCTTC.

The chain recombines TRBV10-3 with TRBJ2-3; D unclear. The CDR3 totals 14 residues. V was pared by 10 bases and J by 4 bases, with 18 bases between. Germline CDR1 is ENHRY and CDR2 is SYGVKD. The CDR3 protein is CATHHARGADTQYF. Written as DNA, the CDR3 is TGTGCCACCCACCACGCTAGAGGAGCAGATACGCAGTATTTT.

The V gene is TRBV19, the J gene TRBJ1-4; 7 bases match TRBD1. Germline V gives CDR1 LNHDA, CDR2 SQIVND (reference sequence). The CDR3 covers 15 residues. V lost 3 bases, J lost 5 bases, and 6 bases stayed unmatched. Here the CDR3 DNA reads TGTGCCAGTAGTATGGCGACAGGGCCCAATGAAAAACTGTTTTTT. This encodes CASSMATGPNEKLFF. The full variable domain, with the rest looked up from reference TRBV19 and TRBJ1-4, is DGGITQSPKYLFRKEGQNVTLSCEQNLNHDAMYWYRQDPGQGLRLIYYSQIVNDFQKGDIAEGYSVSREKKESFPLTVTSAQKNPTAFYLCASSMATGPNEKLFFGSGTQLSVL.

The CDR3 sequence: CASSQGALQPQHF. CDR3 coding DNA: TGTGCCAGCAGTCAGGGGGCTCTTCAGCCCCAGCATTTT. The V gene is TRBV28, the J gene TRBJ1-5; 8 bases map to TRBD1. J was trimmed by 6 bases and V by 5 bases; bases with no gene match: 3. The germline V gene has CDR1 MDHEN and CDR2 SYDVKM. The CDR3 has 13 residues.

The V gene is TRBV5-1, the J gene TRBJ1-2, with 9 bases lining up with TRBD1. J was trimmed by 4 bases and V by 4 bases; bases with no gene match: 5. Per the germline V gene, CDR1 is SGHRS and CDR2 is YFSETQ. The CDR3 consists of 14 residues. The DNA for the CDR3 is TGCGCCAGCAGCCGATCGACAGGGGGCTATGGCTACACCTTC. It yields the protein CASSRSTGGYGYTF.

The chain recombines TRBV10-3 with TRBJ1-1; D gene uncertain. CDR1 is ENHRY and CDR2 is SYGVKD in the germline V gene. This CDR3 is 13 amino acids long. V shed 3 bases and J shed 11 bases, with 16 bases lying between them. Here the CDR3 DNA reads TGTGCCATCAGTGAAGAGGGTAATGGAGCGGCTTTCTTT. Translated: CAISEEGNGAAFF.

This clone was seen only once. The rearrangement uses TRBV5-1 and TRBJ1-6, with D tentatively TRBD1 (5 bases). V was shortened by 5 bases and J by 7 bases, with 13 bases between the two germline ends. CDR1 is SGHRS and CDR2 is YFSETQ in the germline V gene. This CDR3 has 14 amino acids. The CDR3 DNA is TGCGCCAGCAGTCTAGGGACTGAAAATTCACCCCTCCACTTT. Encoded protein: CASSLGTENSPLHF.

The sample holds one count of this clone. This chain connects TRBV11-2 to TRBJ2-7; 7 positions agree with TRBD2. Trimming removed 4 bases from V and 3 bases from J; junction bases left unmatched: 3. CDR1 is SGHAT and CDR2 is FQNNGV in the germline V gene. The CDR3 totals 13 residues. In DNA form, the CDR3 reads TGTGCCAGCAGCTGGGACTACCGCTACGAGCAGTACTTC. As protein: CASSWDYRYEQYF.

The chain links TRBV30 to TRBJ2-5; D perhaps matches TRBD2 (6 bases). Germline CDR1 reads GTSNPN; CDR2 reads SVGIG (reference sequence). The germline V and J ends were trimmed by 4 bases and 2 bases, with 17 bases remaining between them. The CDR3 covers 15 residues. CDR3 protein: CAWIVVRDSQETQYF. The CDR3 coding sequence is TGTGCCTGGATAGTAGTCCGGGACTCTCAAGAGACCCAGTACTTC.

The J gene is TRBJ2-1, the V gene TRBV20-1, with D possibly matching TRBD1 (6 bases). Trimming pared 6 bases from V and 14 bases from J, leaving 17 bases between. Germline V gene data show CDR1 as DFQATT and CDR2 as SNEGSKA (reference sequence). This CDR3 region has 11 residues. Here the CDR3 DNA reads TGCAGTGCCCGGAGACAGGATGTCGAGTTCTTC. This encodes CSARRQDVEFF.

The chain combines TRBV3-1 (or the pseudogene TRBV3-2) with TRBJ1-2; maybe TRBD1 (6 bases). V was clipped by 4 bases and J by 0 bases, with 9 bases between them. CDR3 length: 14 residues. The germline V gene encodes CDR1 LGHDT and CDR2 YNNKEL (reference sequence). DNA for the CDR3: TGTGCCAGCAGCCCGGGACATTCTAACTATGGCTACACCTTC. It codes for CASSPGHSNYGYTF.

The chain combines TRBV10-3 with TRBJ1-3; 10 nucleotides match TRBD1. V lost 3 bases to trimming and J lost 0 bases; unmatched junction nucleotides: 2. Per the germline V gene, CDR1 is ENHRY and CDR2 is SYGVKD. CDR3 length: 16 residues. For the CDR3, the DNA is TGTGCCATCAGTGATAGGACAGGGGGCTCTGGAAACACCATATATTTT. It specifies CAISDRTGGSGNTIYF.

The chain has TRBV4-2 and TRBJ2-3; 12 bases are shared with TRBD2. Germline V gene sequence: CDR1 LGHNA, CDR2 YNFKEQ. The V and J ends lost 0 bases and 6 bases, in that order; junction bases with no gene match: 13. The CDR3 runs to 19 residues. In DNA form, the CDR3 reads TGTGCCAGCAGCCAAGATGGGCTAGCGGGAGGGCCCCGCCAGGATACGCAGTATTTT. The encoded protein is CASSQDGLAGGPRQDTQYF.

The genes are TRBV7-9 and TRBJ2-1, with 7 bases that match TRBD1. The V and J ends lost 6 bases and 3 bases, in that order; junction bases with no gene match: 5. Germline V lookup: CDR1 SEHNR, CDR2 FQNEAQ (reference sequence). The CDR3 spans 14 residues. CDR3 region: CASSYGQDYNEQFF. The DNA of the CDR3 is TGTGCCAGCAGTTACGGACAGGACTACAATGAGCAGTTCTTC.

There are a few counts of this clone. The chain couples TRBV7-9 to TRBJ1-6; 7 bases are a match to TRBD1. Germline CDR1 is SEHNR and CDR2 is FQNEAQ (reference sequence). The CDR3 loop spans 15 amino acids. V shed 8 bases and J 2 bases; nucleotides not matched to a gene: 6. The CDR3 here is CASRDRETYNSPLHF. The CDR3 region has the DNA TGTGCCAGCCGAGACAGGGAAACCTATAATTCACCCCTCCACTTT.

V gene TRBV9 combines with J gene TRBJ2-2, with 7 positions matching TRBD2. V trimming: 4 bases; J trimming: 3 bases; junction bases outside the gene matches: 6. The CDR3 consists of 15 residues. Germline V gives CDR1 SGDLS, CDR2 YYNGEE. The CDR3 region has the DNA TGTGCCAGCAGCTCTAAGCGGGAATACACCGGGGAGCTGTTTTTT. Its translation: CASSSKREYTGELFF. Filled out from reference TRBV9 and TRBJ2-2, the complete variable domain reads DSGVTQTPKHLITATGQRVTLRCSPRSGDLSVYWYQQSLDQGLQFLIQYYNGEERAKGNILERFSAQQFPDLHSELNLSSLELGDSALYFCASSSKREYTGELFFGEGSRLTVL.

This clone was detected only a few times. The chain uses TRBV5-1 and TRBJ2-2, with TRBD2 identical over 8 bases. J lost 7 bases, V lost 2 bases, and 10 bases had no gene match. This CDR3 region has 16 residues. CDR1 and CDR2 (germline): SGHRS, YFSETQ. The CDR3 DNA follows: TGCGCCAGCAGCTTAGGCCAGCGGGAGTTGAACGGGGAGCTGTTTTTT. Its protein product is CASSLGQRELNGELFF. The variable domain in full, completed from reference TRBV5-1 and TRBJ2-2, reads KAGVTQTPRYLIKTRGQQVTLSCSPISGHRSVSWYQQTPGQGLQFLFEYFSETQRNKGNFPGRFSGRQFSNSRSEMNVSTLELGDSALYLCASSLGQRELNGELFFGEGSRLTVL.

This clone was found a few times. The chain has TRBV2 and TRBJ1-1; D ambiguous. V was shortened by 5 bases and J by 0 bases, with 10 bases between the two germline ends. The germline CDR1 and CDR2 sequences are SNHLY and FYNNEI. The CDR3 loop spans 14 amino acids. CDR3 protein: CASSRGWMNTEAFF. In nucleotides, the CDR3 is TGTGCCAGCAGTCGAGGGTGGATGAACACTGAAGCTTTCTTT. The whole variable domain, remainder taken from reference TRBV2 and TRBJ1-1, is EPEVTQTPSHQVTQMGQEVILRCVPISNHLYFYWYRQILGQKVEFLVSFYNNEISEKSEIFDDQFSVERPDGSNFTLKIRSTKLEDSAMYFCASSRGWMNTEAFFGQGTRLTVV.

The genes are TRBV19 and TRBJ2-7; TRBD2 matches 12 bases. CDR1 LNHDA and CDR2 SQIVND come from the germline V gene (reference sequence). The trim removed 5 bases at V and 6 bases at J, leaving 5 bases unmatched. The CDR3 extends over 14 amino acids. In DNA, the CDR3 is TGTGCCAGTAGTCCTCTAGCGGGGGGGCGCGAGCAGTACTTC. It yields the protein CASSPLAGGREQYF.

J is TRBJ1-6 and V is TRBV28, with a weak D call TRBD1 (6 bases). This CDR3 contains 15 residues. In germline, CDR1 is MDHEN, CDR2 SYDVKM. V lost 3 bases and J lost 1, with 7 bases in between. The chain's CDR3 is CASSLGASYNSPLHF. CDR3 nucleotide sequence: TGTGCCAGCAGTTTGGGGGCTTCCTATAATTCACCCCTCCACTTT. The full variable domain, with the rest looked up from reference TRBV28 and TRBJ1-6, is DVKVTQSSRYLVKRTGEKVFLECVQDMDHENMFWYRQDPGLGLRLIYFSYDVKMKEKGDIPEGYSVSREKKERFSLILESASTNQTSMYLCASSLGASYNSPLHFGNGTRLTVT.

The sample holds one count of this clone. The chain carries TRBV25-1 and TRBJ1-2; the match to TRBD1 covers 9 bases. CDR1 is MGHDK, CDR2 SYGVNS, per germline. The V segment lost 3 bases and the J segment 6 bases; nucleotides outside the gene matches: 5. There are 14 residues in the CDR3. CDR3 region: CASSETGGRDGYTF. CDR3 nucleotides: TGTGCCAGCAGTGAGACAGGGGGAAGGGATGGCTACACCTTC.

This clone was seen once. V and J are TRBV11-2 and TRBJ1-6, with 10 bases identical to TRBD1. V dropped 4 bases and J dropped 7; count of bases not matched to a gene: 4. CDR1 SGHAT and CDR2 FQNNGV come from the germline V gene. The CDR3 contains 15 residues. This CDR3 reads CASSSGQGRNSPLHF. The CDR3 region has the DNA TGTGCCAGCAGCTCGGGACAGGGGCGAAATTCACCCCTCCACTTT.

The CDR3 region has the DNA TGTGCCAGTAGTACCGCAGTGGGGCAGGGTCAGCCCCAGCATTTT. This translates into CASSTAVGQGQPQHF. This chain uses TRBV19 with TRBJ1-5; perhaps TRBD1 as D (5 bases). Per germline, CDR1 LNHDA and CDR2 SQIVND (reference sequence). The CDR3 sequence is 15 residues long. V lost 4 bases and J lost 6, with 16 bases in between.

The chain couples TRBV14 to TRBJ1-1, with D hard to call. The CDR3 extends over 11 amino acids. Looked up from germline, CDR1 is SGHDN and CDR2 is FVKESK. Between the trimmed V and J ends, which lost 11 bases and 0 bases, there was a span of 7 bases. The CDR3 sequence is CACGMNTEAFF. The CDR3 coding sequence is TGTGCCTGTGGCATGAACACTGAAGCTTTCTTT.

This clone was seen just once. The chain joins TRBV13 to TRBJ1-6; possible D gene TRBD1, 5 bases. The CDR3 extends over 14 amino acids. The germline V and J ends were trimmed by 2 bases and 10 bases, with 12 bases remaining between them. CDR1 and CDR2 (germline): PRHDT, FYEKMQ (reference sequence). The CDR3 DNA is TGTGCCAGCAGCTTACCAGGGTTTGGATCACCCCTCCACTTT. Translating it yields CASSLPGFGSPLHF.

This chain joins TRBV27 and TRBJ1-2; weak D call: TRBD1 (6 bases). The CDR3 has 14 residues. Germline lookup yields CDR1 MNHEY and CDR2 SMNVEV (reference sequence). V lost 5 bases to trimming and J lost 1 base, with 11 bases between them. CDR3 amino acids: CASSRPGDNYGYTF. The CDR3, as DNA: TGTGCCAGCAGTCGCCCAGGGGATAACTATGGCTACACCTTC.

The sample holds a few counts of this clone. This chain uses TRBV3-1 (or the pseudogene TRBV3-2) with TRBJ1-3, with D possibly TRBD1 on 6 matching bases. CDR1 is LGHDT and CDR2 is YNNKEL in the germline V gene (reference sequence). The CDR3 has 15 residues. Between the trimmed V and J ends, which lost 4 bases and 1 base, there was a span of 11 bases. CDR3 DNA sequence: TGTGCCAGCAGCCTAAGTACAGGGTCTGGAAACACCATATATTTT. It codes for CASSLSTGSGNTIYF.

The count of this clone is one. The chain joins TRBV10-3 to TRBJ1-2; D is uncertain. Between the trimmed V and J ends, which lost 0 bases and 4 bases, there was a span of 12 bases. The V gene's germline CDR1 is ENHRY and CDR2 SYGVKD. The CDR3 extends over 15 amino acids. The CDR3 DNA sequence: TGTGCCATCAGTGAGTCCGGCCGGGGAATCTATGGCTACACCTTC. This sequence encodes CAISESGRGIYGYTF.